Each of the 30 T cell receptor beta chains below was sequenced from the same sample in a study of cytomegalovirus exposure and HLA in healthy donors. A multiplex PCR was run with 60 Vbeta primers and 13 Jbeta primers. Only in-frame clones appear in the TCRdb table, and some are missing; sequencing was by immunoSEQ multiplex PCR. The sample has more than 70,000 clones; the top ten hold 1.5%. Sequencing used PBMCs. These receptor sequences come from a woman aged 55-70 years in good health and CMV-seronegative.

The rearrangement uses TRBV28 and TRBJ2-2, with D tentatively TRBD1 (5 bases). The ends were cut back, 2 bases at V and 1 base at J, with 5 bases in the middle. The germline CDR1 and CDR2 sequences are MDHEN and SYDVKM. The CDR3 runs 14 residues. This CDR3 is CASSLRGNTGELFF. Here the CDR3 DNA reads TGTGCCAGCAGTTTAAGGGGGAACACCGGGGAGCTGTTTTTT.

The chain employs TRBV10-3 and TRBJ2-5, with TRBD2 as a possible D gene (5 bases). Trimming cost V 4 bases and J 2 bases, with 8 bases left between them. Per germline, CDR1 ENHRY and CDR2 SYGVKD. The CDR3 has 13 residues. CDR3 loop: CAISARDQETQYF. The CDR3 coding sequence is TGTGCCATCAGTGCTCGGGATCAAGAGACCCAGTACTTC.

In DNA, the CDR3 is TGCGCCAGCAGCTTGGGGCTAGCGGGATCGGAGCTCGAGCAGTACTTC. It is translated as CASSLGLAGSELEQYF. The rearrangement uses TRBV5-1 and TRBJ2-7; 9 positions match TRBD2. With V trimmed by 0 bases and J by 6 bases, 10 bases remained unmatched. CDR1 is SGHRS and CDR2 is YFSETQ in the germline V gene. The CDR3 length is 16 residues.

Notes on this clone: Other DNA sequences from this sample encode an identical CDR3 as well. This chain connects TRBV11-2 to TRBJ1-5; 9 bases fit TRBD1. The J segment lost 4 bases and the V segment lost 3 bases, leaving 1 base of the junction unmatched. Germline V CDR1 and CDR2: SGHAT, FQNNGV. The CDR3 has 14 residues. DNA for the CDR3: TGTGCCAGCAGCTTGGACAGGGGTAATCAGCCCCAGCATTTT. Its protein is CASSLDRGNQPQHF.

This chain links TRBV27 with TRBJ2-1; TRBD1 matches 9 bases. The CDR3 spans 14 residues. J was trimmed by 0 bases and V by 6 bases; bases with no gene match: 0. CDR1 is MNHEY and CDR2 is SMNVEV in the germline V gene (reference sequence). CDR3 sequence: CASRGQGSYNEQFF. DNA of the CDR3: TGTGCCAGCAGGGGACAGGGCTCCTACAATGAGCAGTTCTTC.

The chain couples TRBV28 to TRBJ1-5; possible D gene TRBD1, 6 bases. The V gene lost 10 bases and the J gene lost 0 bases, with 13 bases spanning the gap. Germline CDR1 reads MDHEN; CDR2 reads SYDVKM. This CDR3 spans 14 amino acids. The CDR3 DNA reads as TGTGCCACCGACAGGATGAATAGCAATCAGCCCCAGCATTTT. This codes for CATDRMNSNQPQHF.

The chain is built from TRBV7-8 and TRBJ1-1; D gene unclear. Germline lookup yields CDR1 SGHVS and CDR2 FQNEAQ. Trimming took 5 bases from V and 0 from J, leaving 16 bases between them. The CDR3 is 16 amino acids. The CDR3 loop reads CASSEIPGKMNTEAFF. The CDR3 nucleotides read TGTGCCAGCAGCGAAATCCCGGGGAAAATGAACACTGAAGCTTTCTTT. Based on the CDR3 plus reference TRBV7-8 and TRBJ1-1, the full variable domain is GAGVSQSPRYKVAKRGQDVALRCDPISGHVSLFWYQQALGQGPEFLTYFQNEAQLDKSGLPSDRFFAERPEGSVSTLKIQRTQQEDSAVYLCASSEIPGKMNTEAFFGQGTRLTVV.

CDR3 nucleotides: TGCGCCAGCAGTGAAGGCGGGAGTGTCTACAATGAGCAGTTCTTC. This encodes CASSEGGSVYNEQFF. The V call is TRBV10-2, the J call TRBJ2-1, with TRBD2 identical over 7 bases. This CDR3 is 15 amino acids long. The junction had 5 bases not matched to a gene; V was cut back by 3 bases and J by 3 bases. From germline, CDR1 is WSHSY and CDR2 SAAADI.

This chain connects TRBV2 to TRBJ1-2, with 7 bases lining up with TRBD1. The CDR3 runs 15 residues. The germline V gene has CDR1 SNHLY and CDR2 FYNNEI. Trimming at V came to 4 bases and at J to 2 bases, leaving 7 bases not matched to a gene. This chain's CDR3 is CASSVEGAANYGYTF. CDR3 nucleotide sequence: TGTGCCAGCAGTGTGGAGGGGGCCGCGAACTATGGCTACACCTTC.

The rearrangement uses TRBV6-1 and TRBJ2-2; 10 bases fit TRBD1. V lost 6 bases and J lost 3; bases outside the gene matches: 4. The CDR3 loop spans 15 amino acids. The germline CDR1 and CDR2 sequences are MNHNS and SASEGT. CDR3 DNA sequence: TGTGCCAGCAGCCAAGGGACAGGGGACACCGGGGAGCTGTTTTTT. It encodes CASSQGTGDTGELFF.

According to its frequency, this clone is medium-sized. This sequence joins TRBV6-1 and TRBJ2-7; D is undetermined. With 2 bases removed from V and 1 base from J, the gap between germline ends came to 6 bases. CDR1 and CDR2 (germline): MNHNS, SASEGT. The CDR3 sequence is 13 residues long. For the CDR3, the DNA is TGTGCCAGCAGTGAAACTCTTTCCTACGAGCAGTACTTC. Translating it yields CASSETLSYEQYF.

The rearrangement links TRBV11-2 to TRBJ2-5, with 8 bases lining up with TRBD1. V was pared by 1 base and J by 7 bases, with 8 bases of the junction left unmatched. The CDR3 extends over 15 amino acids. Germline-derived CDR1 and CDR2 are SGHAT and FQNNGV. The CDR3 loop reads CASSLGTGTVVTQYF. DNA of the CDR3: TGTGCCAGCAGCTTAGGGACAGGGACCGTCGTGACCCAGTACTTC.

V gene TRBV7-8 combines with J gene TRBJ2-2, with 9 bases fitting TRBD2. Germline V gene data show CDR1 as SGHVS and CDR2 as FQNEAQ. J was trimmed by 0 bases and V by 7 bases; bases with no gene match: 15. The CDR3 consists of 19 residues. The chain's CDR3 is CASTSQRLAGFANTGELFF. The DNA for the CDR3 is TGTGCCAGCACCTCCCAAAGGCTAGCGGGATTCGCGAACACCGGGGAGCTGTTTTTT.

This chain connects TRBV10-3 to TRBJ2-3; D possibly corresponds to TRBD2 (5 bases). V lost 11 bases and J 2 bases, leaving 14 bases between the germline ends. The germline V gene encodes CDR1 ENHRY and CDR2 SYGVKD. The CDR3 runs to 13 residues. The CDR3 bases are TGTGCCGGAATGGACTCCTCCACAGATACGCAGTATTTT. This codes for CAGMDSSTDTQYF.

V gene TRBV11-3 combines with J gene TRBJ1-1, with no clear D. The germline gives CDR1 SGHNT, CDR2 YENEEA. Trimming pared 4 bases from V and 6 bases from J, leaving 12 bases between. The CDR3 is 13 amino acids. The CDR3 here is CASSSRAGSEAFF. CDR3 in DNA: TGTGCCAGCAGCTCCCGGGCGGGATCTGAAGCTTTCTTT. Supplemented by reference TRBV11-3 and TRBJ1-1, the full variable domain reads EAGVVQSPRYKIIEKKQPVAFWCNPISGHNTLYWYLQNLGQGPELLIRYENEEAVDDSQLPKDRFSAERLKGVDSTLKIQPAELGDSAVYLCASSSRAGSEAFFGQGTRLTVV.

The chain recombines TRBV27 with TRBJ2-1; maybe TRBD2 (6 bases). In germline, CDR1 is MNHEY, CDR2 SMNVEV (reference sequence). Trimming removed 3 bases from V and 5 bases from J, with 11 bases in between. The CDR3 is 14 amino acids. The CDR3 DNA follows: TGTGCCAGCAGTTTGAGGAGGGCGGACAATGAGCAGTTCTTC. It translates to CASSLRRADNEQFF.

CDR3 coding DNA: TGTGCCAGCAGCAGCCACAGGGGGTCCCAAGAGACCCAGTACTTC. This gives the protein CASSSHRGSQETQYF. The chain is built from TRBV7-9 and TRBJ2-5, with TRBD1 matching 8 bases. Unmatched junction bases numbered 6, after V lost 5 bases and J lost 1 base. The CDR3 has 15 residues. Looked up from germline, CDR1 is SEHNR and CDR2 is FQNEAQ (reference sequence).

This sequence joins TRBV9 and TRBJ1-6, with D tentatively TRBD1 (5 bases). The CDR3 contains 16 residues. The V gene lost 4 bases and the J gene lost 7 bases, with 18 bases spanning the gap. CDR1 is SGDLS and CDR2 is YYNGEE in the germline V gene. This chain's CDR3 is CASSLGTSTGNSPLHF. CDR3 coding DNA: TGTGCCAGCAGCCTAGGGACTTCCACGGGGAATTCACCCCTCCACTTT.

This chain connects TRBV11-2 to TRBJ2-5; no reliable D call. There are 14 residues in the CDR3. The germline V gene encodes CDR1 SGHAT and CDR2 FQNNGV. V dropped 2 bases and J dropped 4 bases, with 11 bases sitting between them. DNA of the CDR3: TGTGCCAGCAGCTTAAACTGGGCAGGAGAGACCCAGTACTTC. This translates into CASSLNWAGETQYF.

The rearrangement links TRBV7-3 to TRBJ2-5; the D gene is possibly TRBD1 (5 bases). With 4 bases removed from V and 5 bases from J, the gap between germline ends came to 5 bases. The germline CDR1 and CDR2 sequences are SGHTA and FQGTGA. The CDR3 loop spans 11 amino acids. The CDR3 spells CASSSGETQYF. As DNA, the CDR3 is TGTGCCAGCAGCTCAGGGGAGACCCAGTACTTC.

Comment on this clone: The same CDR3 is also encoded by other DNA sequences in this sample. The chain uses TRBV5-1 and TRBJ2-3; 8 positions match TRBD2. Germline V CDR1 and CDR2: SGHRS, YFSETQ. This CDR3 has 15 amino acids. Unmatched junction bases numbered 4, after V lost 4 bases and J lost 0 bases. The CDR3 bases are TGCGCCAGCAGCCTTAGCGGGATTAGCACAGATACGCAGTATTTT. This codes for CASSLSGISTDTQYF. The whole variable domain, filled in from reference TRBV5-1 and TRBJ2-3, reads KAGVTQTPRYLIKTRGQQVTLSCSPISGHRSVSWYQQTPGQGLQFLFEYFSETQRNKGNFPGRFSGRQFSNSRSEMNVSTLELGDSALYLCASSLSGISTDTQYFGPGTRLTVL.

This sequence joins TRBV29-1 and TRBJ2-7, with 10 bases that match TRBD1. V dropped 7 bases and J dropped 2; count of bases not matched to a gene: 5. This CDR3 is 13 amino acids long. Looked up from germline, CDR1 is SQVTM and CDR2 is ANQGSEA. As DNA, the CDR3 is TGCAGCGCTTTGACAGGGGGCGCCTACGAGCAGTACTTC. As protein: CSALTGGAYEQYF.

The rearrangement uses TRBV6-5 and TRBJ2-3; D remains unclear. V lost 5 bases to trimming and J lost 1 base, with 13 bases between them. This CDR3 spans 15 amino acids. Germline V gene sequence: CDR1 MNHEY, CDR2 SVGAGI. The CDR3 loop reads CASSRLVFGTDTQYF. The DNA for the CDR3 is TGTGCCAGCAGTAGACTTGTGTTTGGCACAGATACGCAGTATTTT.

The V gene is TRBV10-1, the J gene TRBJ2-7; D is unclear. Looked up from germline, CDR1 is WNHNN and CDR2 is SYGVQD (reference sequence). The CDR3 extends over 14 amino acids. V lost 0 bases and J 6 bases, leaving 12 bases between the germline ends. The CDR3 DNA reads TGCGCCAGCAGTGAGTCTAATGCTGCGATCGAGCAGTACTTC. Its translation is CASSESNAAIEQYF.

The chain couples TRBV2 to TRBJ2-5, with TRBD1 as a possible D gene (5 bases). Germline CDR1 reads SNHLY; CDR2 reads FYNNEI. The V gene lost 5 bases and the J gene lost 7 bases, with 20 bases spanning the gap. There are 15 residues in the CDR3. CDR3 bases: TGTGCCAGCAGTTACCTCAGCTTTGATCAGGGGACCCAGTACTTC. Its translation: CASSYLSFDQGTQYF.

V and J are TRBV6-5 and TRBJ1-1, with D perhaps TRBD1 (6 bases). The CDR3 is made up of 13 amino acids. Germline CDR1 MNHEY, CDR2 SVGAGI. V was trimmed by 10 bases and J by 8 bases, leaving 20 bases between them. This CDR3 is CATKVRGAAEAFF. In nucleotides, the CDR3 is TGTGCCACAAAAGTACGGGGGGCGGCCGAAGCTTTCTTT.

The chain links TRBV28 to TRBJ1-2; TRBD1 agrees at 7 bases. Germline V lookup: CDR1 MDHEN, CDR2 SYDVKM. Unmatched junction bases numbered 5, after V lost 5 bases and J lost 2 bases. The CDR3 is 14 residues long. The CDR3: CASSIPGQNYGYTF. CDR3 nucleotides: TGTGCCAGCAGTATCCCGGGACAGAACTATGGCTACACCTTC.

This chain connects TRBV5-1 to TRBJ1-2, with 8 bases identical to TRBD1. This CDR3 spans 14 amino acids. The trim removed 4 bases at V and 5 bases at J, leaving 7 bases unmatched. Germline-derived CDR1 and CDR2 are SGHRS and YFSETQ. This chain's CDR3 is CASSAGQESYGYTF. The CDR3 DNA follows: TGCGCCAGCAGCGCGGGACAGGAGAGTTATGGCTACACCTTC. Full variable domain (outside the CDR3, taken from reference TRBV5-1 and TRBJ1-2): KAGVTQTPRYLIKTRGQQVTLSCSPISGHRSVSWYQQTPGQGLQFLFEYFSETQRNKGNFPGRFSGRQFSNSRSEMNVSTLELGDSALYLCASSAGQESYGYTFGSGTRLTVV.

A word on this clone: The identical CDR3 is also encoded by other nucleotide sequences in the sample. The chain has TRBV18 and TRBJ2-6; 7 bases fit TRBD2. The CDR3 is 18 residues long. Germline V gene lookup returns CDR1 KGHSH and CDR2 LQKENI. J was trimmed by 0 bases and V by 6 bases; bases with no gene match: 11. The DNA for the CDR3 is TGTGCCAGCTCTCGAGGCGGGAGTCTAAACTCTGGGGCCAACGTCCTGACTTTC. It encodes CASSRGGSLNSGANVLTF.

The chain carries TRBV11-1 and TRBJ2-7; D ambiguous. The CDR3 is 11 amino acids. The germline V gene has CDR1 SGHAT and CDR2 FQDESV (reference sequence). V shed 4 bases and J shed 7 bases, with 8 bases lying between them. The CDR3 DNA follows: TGTGCCAGCAGCTCTTCGAGGGAGCAGTACTTC. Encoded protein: CASSSSREQYF.